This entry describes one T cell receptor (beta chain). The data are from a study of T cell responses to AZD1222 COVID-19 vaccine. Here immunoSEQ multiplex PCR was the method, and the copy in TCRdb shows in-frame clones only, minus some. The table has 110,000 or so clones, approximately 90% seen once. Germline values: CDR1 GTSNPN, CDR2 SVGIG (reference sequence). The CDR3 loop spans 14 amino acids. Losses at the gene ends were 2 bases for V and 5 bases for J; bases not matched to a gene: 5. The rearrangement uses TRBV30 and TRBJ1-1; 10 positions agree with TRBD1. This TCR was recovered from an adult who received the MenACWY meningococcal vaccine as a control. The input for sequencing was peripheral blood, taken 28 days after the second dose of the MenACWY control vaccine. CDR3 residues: CAWSTGTGATEAFF. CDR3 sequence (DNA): TGTGCCTGGAGTACCGGGACAGGGGCGACTGAAGCTTTCTTT.